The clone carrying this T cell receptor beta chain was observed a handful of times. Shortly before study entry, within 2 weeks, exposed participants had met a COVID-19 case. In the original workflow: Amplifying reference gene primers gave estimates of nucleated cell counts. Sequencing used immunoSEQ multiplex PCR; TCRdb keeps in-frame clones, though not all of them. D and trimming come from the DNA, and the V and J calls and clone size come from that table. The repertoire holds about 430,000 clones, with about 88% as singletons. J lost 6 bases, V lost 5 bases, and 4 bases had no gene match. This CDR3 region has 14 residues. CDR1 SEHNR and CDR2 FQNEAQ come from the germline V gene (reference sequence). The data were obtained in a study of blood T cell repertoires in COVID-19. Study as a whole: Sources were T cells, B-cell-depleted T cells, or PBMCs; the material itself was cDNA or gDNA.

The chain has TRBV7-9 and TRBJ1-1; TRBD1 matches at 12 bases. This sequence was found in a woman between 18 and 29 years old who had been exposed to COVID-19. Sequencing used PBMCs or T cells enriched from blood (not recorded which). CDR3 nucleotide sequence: TGTGCCAGCAGCCAGGGACAGGGGGCCTCTGAAGCTTTCTTT. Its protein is CASSQGQGASEAFF.